These 14 T cell receptor beta chains share one sample of origin, sequenced in a study of blood T cell repertoires in COVID-19 (dated by TCRdb to about 2020). The library was built by means of the immunoSEQ multiplex PCR assay. The clones in this table, taken by TCRdb from immuneACCESS, are in-frame only. Not every clone is retained; where verified, under half of the shortfall comes from an unresolved V gene, and the cause of the rest is unknown. A total of about 220,000 clones appear in this sample, over 65% of them only once. The ten largest clones take up about 3.2% of the sample. The sequencing sample was made of PBMCs or T cells enriched from blood (not recorded which). These receptors were taken from a woman aged 55-69 years who had recovered from COVID-19.

This chain uses TRBV11-2 with TRBJ1-5; D is undetermined. The CDR3 totals 13 residues. Germline CDR1 is SGHAT and CDR2 is FQNNGV. V lost 0 bases and J lost 5, with 5 bases in between. The CDR3 here is CASSLERDQPQHF. The CDR3 DNA reads TGTGCCAGCAGCTTAGAACGGGATCAGCCCCAGCATTTT.

The rearrangement links TRBV11-3 to TRBJ2-3, with D possibly matching TRBD2 (6 bases). This CDR3 is 14 amino acids long. Germline V gene data show CDR1 as SGHNT and CDR2 as YENEEA. V lost 5 bases and J lost 0, with 9 bases in between. CDR3 DNA sequence: TGTGCCAGCAGCCCGGGACTTAGCACAGATACGCAGTATTTT. Amino acid sequence: CASSPGLSTDTQYF. Combining the CDR3 with reference TRBV11-3 and TRBJ2-3 gives the whole variable domain EAGVVQSPRYKIIEKKQPVAFWCNPISGHNTLYWYLQNLGQGPELLIRYENEEAVDDSQLPKDRFSAERLKGVDSTLKIQPAELGDSAVYLCASSPGLSTDTQYFGPGTRLTVL.

The rearrangement uses TRBV7-9 and TRBJ1-2; 7 positions match TRBD1. The CDR3 spans 15 residues. Looked up from germline, CDR1 is SEHNR and CDR2 is FQNEAQ (reference sequence). Unmatched junction bases numbered 6, after V lost 1 base and J lost 4 bases. For the CDR3, the DNA is TGTGCCAGCAGCTTAGGGACAGGCCCTCTCTATGGCTACACCTTC. It specifies CASSLGTGPLYGYTF.

The V and J genes are TRBV6-2 or TRBV6-3 and TRBJ1-5; 7 bases align to TRBD1. Losses at the gene ends were 6 bases for V and 0 bases for J; bases not matched to a gene: 5. This CDR3 region has 15 residues. The germline V gene has CDR1 MNHEY and CDR2 SVGEGT. CDR3 amino acids: CASSKTGVSNQPQHF. CDR3 sequence (DNA): TGTGCCAGCAGCAAAACAGGGGTTAGCAATCAGCCCCAGCATTTT.

The V and J genes are TRBV15 and TRBJ1-3, with D possibly matching TRBD1 (5 bases). The CDR3 runs to 15 residues. V was clipped by 0 bases and J by 2 bases, with 8 bases between them. Per germline, CDR1 LNHNV and CDR2 YYDKDF (reference sequence). CDR3 nucleotide sequence: TGTGCCACCAGCAGAGATCAGGGAACTGGAAACACCATATATTTT. This translates into CATSRDQGTGNTIYF.

On this clone: Within the sample, other DNA sequences also encode this same CDR3. The J gene is TRBJ1-1, the V gene TRBV11-2, with D perhaps TRBD1 (6 bases). Trimming cost V 5 bases and J 5 bases, with 9 bases left between them. There are 12 residues in the CDR3. Germline V CDR1 and CDR2: SGHAT, FQNNGV. The CDR3 loop is CASSRGGTEAFF. For the CDR3, the DNA is TGTGCCAGCAGCCGAGGGGGTACTGAAGCTTTCTTT.

There are a few counts of this clone. The V call is TRBV6-1, the J call TRBJ1-2; D gene unclear. This CDR3 has 14 amino acids. Germline CDR1 MNHNS, CDR2 SASEGT. The V end lost 0 bases, the J end lost 6 bases, and 11 bases lay between the germline ends. CDR3 loop: CASSEARERDGYTF. CDR3 nucleotide sequence: TGTGCCAGCAGTGAAGCGCGAGAGAGGGATGGCTACACCTTC.

The chain is built from TRBV9 and TRBJ1-2; D is undetermined. Germline values: CDR1 SGDLS, CDR2 YYNGEE. The length of the CDR3 is 13 residues. Trimming left V 4 bases short and J 7 bases short, with 14 bases between. CDR3 nucleotides: TGTGCCAGCAGCTCCTCCACAGCGGGTGGCTACACCTTC. This encodes CASSSSTAGGYTF.

This clone was detected many times. The rearrangement links TRBV10-3 to TRBJ1-5; 8 bases map to TRBD1. Germline trimming cut 0 bases from V and 4 bases from J; bases unmatched to any gene: 5. In germline, CDR1 is ENHRY, CDR2 SYGVKD. This CDR3 is built from 16 residues. The CDR3 nucleotides are TGTGCCATCAGTGAGTCGGGGACAGGTGGAAATCAGCCCCAGCATTTT. It yields the protein CAISESGTGGNQPQHF.

This chain joins TRBV27 and TRBJ2-7, with 10 bases fitting TRBD1. There are 14 residues in the CDR3. Germline V gene data show CDR1 as MNHEY and CDR2 as SMNVEV (reference sequence). Germline trimming cut 3 bases from V and 7 bases from J; bases unmatched to any gene: 6. CDR3 sequence: CASSLDRGSGEQYF. The DNA for the CDR3 is TGTGCCAGCAGTTTGGACAGGGGGTCGGGTGAGCAGTACTTC.

The J gene is TRBJ2-3, the V gene TRBV29-1; D not certain. The CDR3 loop spans 10 amino acids. Germline CDR1 SQVTM, CDR2 ANQGSEA. The germline V and J ends were trimmed by 7 bases and 4 bases, with 6 bases remaining between them. The CDR3 protein is CSARADTQYF. CDR3 in DNA: TGCAGCGCCCGGGCAGATACGCAGTATTTT.

The rearrangement joins TRBV30 to TRBJ2-1; 7 bases match TRBD2. The CDR3 has 16 residues. CDR1 is GTSNPN, CDR2 SVGIG, per germline (reference sequence). The V gene end was trimmed by 0 bases and the J gene end by 1 base; junction bases not matched to a gene: 6. CDR3: CAWSVPGRGSYNEQFF. CDR3 nucleotides: TGTGCCTGGAGTGTACCGGGGCGGGGGTCCTACAATGAGCAGTTCTTC. Together with reference TRBV30 and TRBJ2-1, the CDR3 gives the full variable domain: SQTIHQWPATLVQPVGSPLSLECTVEGTSNPNLYWYRQAAGRGLQLLFYSVGIGQISSEVPQNLSASRPQDRQFILSSKKLLLSDSGFYLCAWSVPGRGSYNEQFFGPGTRLTVL.

The rearrangement uses TRBV2 and TRBJ1-2; the D gene is possibly TRBD1 (5 bases). CDR1 SNHLY and CDR2 FYNNEI come from the germline V gene. V was trimmed by 4 bases and J by 0 bases, leaving 12 bases between them. The CDR3 sequence is 15 residues long. CDR3 residues: CASSVGQGPNYGYTF. The CDR3 DNA reads TGTGCCAGCAGTGTTGGGCAGGGCCCTAACTATGGCTACACCTTC.

CDR3 coding DNA: TGCGCCAGCAGCTGGAAGGCGGGGTTGACAAACACTGAAGCTTTCTTT. This sequence encodes CASSWKAGLTNTEAFF. The chain combines TRBV5-1 with TRBJ1-1; D is unresolved. The CDR3 has 16 amino acids. The V and J ends lost 3 bases and 2 bases respectively, with 17 bases between them. The germline CDR1 and CDR2 sequences are SGHRS and YFSETQ.